This T cell receptor (beta chain) stems from a study of blood T cell repertoires in COVID-19 (dated by TCRdb to 2018 to 2020). At the level of the whole study: The collaborator samples originated in the United States, Italy and Spain and spanned the acute and convalescent phases of COVID-19. The repertoires were released in a freely available public database meant as a resource for research on the immune response to SARS-CoV-2. Deeply sampled blood TCRbeta repertoires from subjects exposed to, actively infected with, or recovered from COVID-19 were included in the dataset. Samples came from the ongoing ImmuneRACE study (first 160 participants) plus 1,254 subjects from 6 global collaborators. The material from the prospective study consisted of cDNA or gDNA derived from T cells, B-cell-depleted T cells, or PBMCs. HLA class I and class II types, where available, came from metadata supplied by the sample provider rather than from assay-based typing. Sample metadata almost always included a de-identified subject ID, COVID-19 status, age in years and sex. The research as a whole found: The amount of clinical and demographic metadata varied by source and participant and was provided uncurated.

The CDR3 has 12 amino acids, counting the end cysteine and phenylalanine. The CDR3 DNA has 36 bases and is translated from base 1. The germline V gene yields LGHNA for CDR1 and YNFKEQ for CDR2. The junction carries 7 bases between V and J, which are trimmed by 8 bases and 2 bases respectively. The immunoSEQ Assay, a bias-controlled multiplex PCR, was used to amplify TCRbeta CDR3 regions from genomic DNA. The source study handled its data this way. Within the assay, amplification of reference gene primers was used to estimate how many nucleated cells each sample contained. To quantify the absolute abundance of each unique TCRbeta CDR3 rearrangement, sequence reads were collapsed and filtered. For each sample, productive Simpson clonality was calculated as the square root of Simpson's diversity index over productive rearrangements. Here the immuneACCESS table is served through TCRdb, limited to in-frame sequences with V and J called. Missing clones are a known gap in these copies; in checked studies unresolved V genes cover under half, and the rest lacks a known reason. The DNA gave D and trimming, while V, J and clone size come from that table. This sample has roughly 46,000 clones in its table, and 88% of those were observed once. The ten biggest clones cover approximately 10% of the sample.

Whole blood was collected in K2EDTA tubes by collaborating institutions according to the institutions' own protocols. For TCRbeta analysis, collaborators shipped samples as frozen whole blood, isolated PBMCs, or DNA extracted from either of those sample types. In the case of this clone: Its antigen specificity is not known. No per-base quality is available; no much larger clone lies one base away.

The TCR sequence derives from a man in his fifties with active COVID-19. Here the chain combines TRBV4-2 and TRBJ1-5; the D gene is unclear. Sample: peripheral blood. At the DNA level, the sequence is TGTGCCAGCGGTCGGGGCAATCAGCCCCAGCATTTT. It specifies CASGRGNQPQHF.